The rows below give T cell receptor beta chains drawn from one sample of a study of blood T cell repertoires in COVID-19. Generated by immunoSEQ multiplex PCR, the TCRdb table keeps only in-frame clones and is missing some. Seen here are tens of thousands of clones, 70% to 85% observed once, and the top ten hold 1.5% to 2%. The material sequenced was peripheral blood. Source of these receptors: a woman between 55 and 75 years old with acute or convalescent COVID-19. The CDR3 runs from the conserved cysteine through the conserved F or W. The D gene is left open where the match is weak. Clone size is stated in some rows and not others, as once, few, many or a class when expanded.

clone_size: NA; d_call: NA; j_call: TRBJ2-3; v_call: TRBV7-3; cdr3_aa: CASSSLTRGTDTQYF; cdr3_nt: TGTGCCAGCAGCTCACTCACCCGGGGCACAGATACGCAGTATTTT
clone_size: NA; d_call: NA; j_call: TRBJ1-1; v_call: TRBV28; cdr3_aa: CASSLSGAPEAFF; cdr3_nt: TGTGCCAGCAGTTTATCGGGTGCCCCTGAAGCTTTCTTT
clone_size: NA; d_call: TRBD2; j_call: TRBJ2-7; v_call: TRBV3-1/TRBV3-2; cdr3_aa: CASSQALAALYEQYF; cdr3_nt: TGTGCCAGCAGCCAAGCACTAGCGGCCCTCTACGAGCAGTACTTC
clone_size: NA; d_call: TRBD2; j_call: TRBJ2-4; v_call: TRBV30; cdr3_aa: CAWSGQLAGGHLAKNIQYF; cdr3_nt: TGTGCCTGGAGTGGCCAACTAGCGGGGGGACATTTAGCCAAAAACATTCAGTACTTC
clone_size: NA; d_call: TRBD1; j_call: TRBJ1-2; v_call: TRBV29-1; cdr3_aa: CSVNPGQGYGYTF; cdr3_nt: TGCAGCGTGAACCCGGGACAGGGCTATGGCTACACCTTC
clone_size: few; d_call: TRBD1; j_call: TRBJ1-2; v_call: TRBV19; cdr3_aa: CASSFPTGENYGYTF; cdr3_nt: TGTGCCAGTAGTTTTCCGACAGGGGAAAACTATGGCTACACCTTC
clone_size: NA; d_call: TRBD1; j_call: TRBJ1-2; v_call: TRBV6-2/TRBV6-3; cdr3_aa: CASSSRPGQGSFGYTF; cdr3_nt: TGTGCCAGCAGTTCCCGACCGGGACAGGGGTCTTTTGGCTACACCTTC
clone_size: NA; d_call: NA; j_call: TRBJ2-1; v_call: TRBV27; cdr3_aa: CASRKGGKTNNEQFF; cdr3_nt: TGTGCCAGCAGGAAGGGGGGGAAAACCAACAATGAGCAGTTCTTC
clone_size: NA; d_call: NA; j_call: TRBJ1-1; v_call: TRBV5-1; cdr3_aa: CASSLWGETEAFF; cdr3_nt: TGCGCCAGCAGCTTGTGGGGGGAGACTGAAGCTTTCTTT
clone_size: NA; d_call: TRBD1; j_call: TRBJ2-7; v_call: TRBV2; cdr3_aa: CASNRQGSYEQYF; cdr3_nt: TGTGCCAGCAATCGACAGGGATCCTACGAGCAGTACTTC
clone_size: NA; d_call: NA; j_call: TRBJ1-1; v_call: TRBV19; cdr3_aa: CASSKQGKNTEAFF; cdr3_nt: TGTGCCAGTAGTAAGCAGGGAAAAAACACTGAAGCTTTCTTT
clone_size: once; d_call: NA; j_call: TRBJ2-7; v_call: TRBV6-5; cdr3_aa: CASRPQLGPQEYF; cdr3_nt: TGTGCCAGCAGGCCACAACTAGGACCACAAGAGTACTTC
clone_size: NA; d_call: NA; j_call: TRBJ1-1; v_call: TRBV18; cdr3_aa: CASSLRGVLGTEAFF; cdr3_nt: TGTGCCAGCTCACTCCGGGGGGTTCTAGGCACTGAAGCTTTCTTT
clone_size: few; d_call: TRBD1; j_call: TRBJ2-7; v_call: TRBV7-6; cdr3_aa: CASSLSPPTGGSEQYF; cdr3_nt: TGTGCCAGCAGCTTATCCCCCCCCACAGGGGGCTCTGAGCAGTACTTC
clone_size: NA; d_call: TRBD2; j_call: TRBJ2-1; v_call: TRBV5-4; cdr3_aa: CASSLDKRRGTNNEQFF; cdr3_nt: TGTGCCAGCAGCTTGGATAAAAGGCGCGGGACTAACAATGAGCAGTTCTTC
clone_size: NA; d_call: TRBD1; j_call: TRBJ1-3; v_call: TRBV28; cdr3_aa: CASSRPGQGAHTIYF; cdr3_nt: TGTGCCAGCAGTCGGCCGGGACAGGGGGCCCACACCATATATTTT
clone_size: NA; d_call: NA; j_call: TRBJ1-5; v_call: TRBV27; cdr3_aa: CASSSSRGGLSNQPQHF; cdr3_nt: TGTGCCAGCAGTTCTAGTCGGGGGGGGCTGAGCAATCAGCCCCAGCATTTT
clone_size: NA; d_call: NA; j_call: TRBJ2-3; v_call: TRBV7-9; cdr3_aa: CASSLSFGGRTDTQYF; cdr3_nt: TGTGCCAGCAGCCTATCGTTCGGGGGGCGCACAGATACGCAGTATTTT
clone_size: NA; d_call: NA; j_call: TRBJ1-1; v_call: TRBV6-6; cdr3_aa: CASRVAGGNTEAFF; cdr3_nt: TGTGCCTCTCGAGTGGCGGGAGGGAACACTGAAGCTTTCTTT
clone_size: NA; d_call: NA; j_call: TRBJ1-1; v_call: TRBV27; cdr3_aa: CASSFLPLRGRTEAFF; cdr3_nt: TGTGCCAGCAGTTTTCTTCCATTAAGGGGCCGCACTGAAGCTTTCTTT
clone_size: few; d_call: NA; j_call: TRBJ1-5; v_call: TRBV7-2; cdr3_aa: CASSLTPSNQPQHF; cdr3_nt: TGTGCCAGCAGCTTGACACCGAGCAATCAGCCCCAGCATTTT
clone_size: NA; d_call: NA; j_call: TRBJ1-2; v_call: TRBV27; cdr3_aa: CASRLGAANYGYTF; cdr3_nt: TGTGCCAGTCGTTTGGGGGCAGCTAACTATGGCTACACCTTC
clone_size: NA; d_call: NA; j_call: TRBJ2-7; v_call: TRBV9; cdr3_aa: CASSVNIGSGYEQYF; cdr3_nt: TGTGCCAGCAGCGTAAACATCGGGTCTGGCTACGAGCAGTACTTC
clone_size: NA; d_call: NA; j_call: TRBJ1-5; v_call: TRBV6-6; cdr3_aa: CASSPDSGGNQPQHF; cdr3_nt: TGTGCCAGCAGCCCGGACAGTGGGGGCAATCAGCCCCAGCATTTT
clone_size: NA; d_call: TRBD1; j_call: TRBJ1-1; v_call: TRBV19; cdr3_aa: CASSQGQINTEAFF; cdr3_nt: TGTGCCAGTAGTCAGGGACAGATAAACACTGAAGCTTTCTTT
clone_size: NA; d_call: NA; j_call: TRBJ2-1; v_call: TRBV11-1; cdr3_aa: CASSLERSYNEQFF; cdr3_nt: TGTGCCAGCAGCTTAGAACGGTCCTACAATGAGCAGTTCTTC
clone_size: NA; d_call: TRBD1; j_call: TRBJ1-5; v_call: TRBV6-5; cdr3_aa: CASSYRDRWPQHF; cdr3_nt: TGTGCCAGCAGTTACAGGGACAGATGGCCCCAGCATTTT
clone_size: NA; d_call: TRBD2; j_call: TRBJ2-5; v_call: TRBV3-1/TRBV3-2; cdr3_aa: CASSQFSGGTQYF; cdr3_nt: TGTGCCAGCAGCCAATTTAGCGGGGGGACCCAGTACTTC
clone_size: NA; d_call: NA; j_call: TRBJ1-3; v_call: TRBV11-2; cdr3_aa: CASSLRLQPDTIYF; cdr3_nt: TGTGCCAGCAGCTTAAGGCTACAGCCCGACACCATATATTTT
clone_size: once; d_call: NA; j_call: TRBJ1-6; v_call: TRBV20-1; cdr3_aa: CSASTSGRPNSPLHF; cdr3_nt: TGCAGTGCTAGTACATCTGGGAGGCCTAATTCACCCCTCCACTTT
clone_size: NA; d_call: TRBD2; j_call: TRBJ2-2; v_call: TRBV6-6; cdr3_aa: CASSPRIGGANTGELFF; cdr3_nt: TGTGCCAGCAGTCCTCGTATCGGGGGGGCGAACACCGGGGAGCTGTTTTTT
clone_size: few; d_call: TRBD2; j_call: TRBJ2-2; v_call: TRBV7-2; cdr3_aa: CASSPSGGAGIGELFF; cdr3_nt: TGTGCCAGCAGCCCAAGCGGGGGGGCCGGCATCGGGGAGCTGTTTTTT
clone_size: few; d_call: NA; j_call: TRBJ1-5; v_call: TRBV5-8; cdr3_aa: CASSLYQGGQPQHF; cdr3_nt: TGTGCCAGCAGCTTGTATCAGGGCGGACAGCCCCAGCATTTT
clone_size: NA; d_call: NA; j_call: TRBJ1-1; v_call: TRBV28; cdr3_aa: CASSLPVGDLGTEAFF; cdr3_nt: TGTGCCAGCAGTTTGCCCGTCGGGGATCTGGGCACTGAAGCTTTCTTT
clone_size: NA; d_call: TRBD2; j_call: TRBJ2-3; v_call: TRBV18; cdr3_aa: CASSPQLAGAGTDTQYF; cdr3_nt: TGTGCCAGCTCACCCCAACTAGCGGGGGCGGGCACAGATACGCAGTATTTT
clone_size: NA; d_call: NA; j_call: TRBJ1-1; v_call: TRBV19; cdr3_aa: CASRKAGRLNTEAFF; cdr3_nt: TGTGCCAGTCGTAAAGCGGGGAGGCTGAACACTGAAGCTTTCTTT
clone_size: once; d_call: TRBD1; j_call: TRBJ1-5; v_call: TRBV9; cdr3_aa: CASSVGGQGNQPQHF; cdr3_nt: TGTGCCAGCAGCGTAGGGGGACAGGGTAACCAGCCCCAGCATTTT
clone_size: NA; d_call: NA; j_call: TRBJ1-2; v_call: TRBV19; cdr3_aa: CASSISQGQNYGYTF; cdr3_nt: TGTGCCAGTAGTATCAGTCAGGGACAAAACTATGGCTACACCTTC
clone_size: NA; d_call: NA; j_call: TRBJ1-2; v_call: TRBV12-3/TRBV12-4; cdr3_aa: CASGSHGYTF; cdr3_nt: TGTGCCAGCGGCTCCCATGGCTACACCTTC
clone_size: NA; d_call: NA; j_call: TRBJ1-2; v_call: TRBV19; cdr3_aa: CASSTRTVGYTF; cdr3_nt: TGTGCCAGTAGTACCCGGACAGTCGGCTACACCTTC
clone_size: few; d_call: NA; j_call: TRBJ2-6; v_call: TRBV7-8; cdr3_aa: CASSLGRSGGANVLTF; cdr3_nt: TGTGCCAGCAGCTTAGGCAGGTCCGGTGGGGCCAACGTCCTGACTTTC
clone_size: few; d_call: TRBD2; j_call: TRBJ2-7; v_call: TRBV6-6; cdr3_aa: CASSQAGREGRQYF; cdr3_nt: TGTGCCAGCAGCCAAGCGGGAAGGGAAGGGCGACAGTACTTC
clone_size: few; d_call: TRBD1; j_call: TRBJ1-1; v_call: TRBV6-2/TRBV6-3; cdr3_aa: CASSDPRTGTGDLRTEAFF; cdr3_nt: TGTGCCAGCAGTGATCCACGAACCGGGACAGGGGATTTAAGGACTGAAGCTTTCTTT
clone_size: NA; d_call: TRBD1; j_call: TRBJ1-1; v_call: TRBV3-1/TRBV3-2; cdr3_aa: CASSQGGTGANTEAFF; cdr3_nt: TGTGCCAGCAGCCAAGGGGGGACAGGAGCGAACACTGAAGCTTTCTTT
clone_size: NA; d_call: TRBD1; j_call: TRBJ2-7; v_call: TRBV5-1; cdr3_aa: CATSADRGIGEQYF; cdr3_nt: TGCGCCACTTCCGCGGACAGGGGTATAGGCGAGCAGTACTTC
clone_size: NA; d_call: NA; j_call: TRBJ1-3; v_call: TRBV19; cdr3_aa: CASSQGVGGNTIYF; cdr3_nt: TGTGCCAGTTCACAGGGAGTTGGTGGAAACACCATATATTTT
clone_size: few; d_call: NA; j_call: TRBJ2-1; v_call: TRBV18; cdr3_aa: CASSSLAAPSSYNEQFF; cdr3_nt: TGTGCCAGCTCCTCTTTAGCGGCGCCAAGCTCCTACAATGAGCAGTTCTTC
clone_size: NA; d_call: TRBD1; j_call: TRBJ1-2; v_call: TRBV20-1; cdr3_aa: CSARQGAGYTF; cdr3_nt: TGCAGTGCTAGACAGGGGGCGGGCTACACCTTC
clone_size: NA; d_call: TRBD1; j_call: TRBJ2-7; v_call: TRBV6-1; cdr3_aa: CASSETGQGLYEQYF; cdr3_nt: TGTGCCAGCAGTGAAACGGGACAGGGGCTATACGAGCAGTACTTC
clone_size: NA; d_call: TRBD1; j_call: TRBJ1-2; v_call: TRBV28; cdr3_aa: CASSLQTGQGGGYTF; cdr3_nt: TGTGCCAGCAGTTTACAAACGGGACAGGGAGGTGGCTACACCTTC
clone_size: NA; d_call: NA; j_call: TRBJ2-1; v_call: TRBV3-1/TRBV3-2; cdr3_aa: CASSQQWGGPSNEQFF; cdr3_nt: TGTGCCAGCAGCCAACAGTGGGGGGGCCCGTCAAATGAGCAGTTCTTC
clone_size: NA; d_call: NA; j_call: TRBJ2-7; v_call: TRBV25-1; cdr3_aa: CASSEWKVERRLDYEQYF; cdr3_nt: TGTGCCAGCAGTGAATGGAAAGTGGAGCGTCGATTGGACTACGAGCAGTACTTC
clone_size: once; d_call: NA; j_call: TRBJ1-2; v_call: TRBV19; cdr3_aa: CASSIGGLGDNYGYTF; cdr3_nt: TGTGCCAGTAGTATCGGAGGCCTCGGCGACAACTATGGCTACACCTTC
clone_size: NA; d_call: TRBD2; j_call: TRBJ2-7; v_call: TRBV6-5; cdr3_aa: CASSWTSGYTYEQYF; cdr3_nt: TGTGCCAGCAGTTGGACTAGCGGGTACACCTACGAGCAGTACTTC